This T cell receptor (beta chain) was identified in a study of blood T cell repertoires in COVID-19. Study summary: Nucleic acid was either cDNA or gDNA, and it came from T cells, B-cell-depleted T cells, or PBMCs.

In the original processing: Reference gene primer amplification in the assay estimated nucleated cell counts. Libraries were prepared by immunoSEQ multiplex PCR; TCRdb keeps only in-frame clonotypes and omits some of them. That table gives V, J and clone size, and the DNA gave D and trimming. The data hold some 45,000 clones, with around nine tenths observed a single time. Germline V lookup: CDR1 SGHAT, CDR2 FQNNGV. This CDR3 comprises 18 residues. V dropped 5 bases and J dropped 0; count of bases not matched to a gene: 12. This rearrangement joins TRBV11-2 to TRBJ2-3, with 9 bases identical to TRBD2. The specimen was peripheral blood. The TCR was taken from a human donor in a cohort sampled during active COVID-19. In DNA, the CDR3 is TGTGCCAGCAGCCCTCTCGGGACTAGCAACCCTAGCACAGATACGCAGTATTTT. This sequence encodes CASSPLGTSNPSTDTQYF.